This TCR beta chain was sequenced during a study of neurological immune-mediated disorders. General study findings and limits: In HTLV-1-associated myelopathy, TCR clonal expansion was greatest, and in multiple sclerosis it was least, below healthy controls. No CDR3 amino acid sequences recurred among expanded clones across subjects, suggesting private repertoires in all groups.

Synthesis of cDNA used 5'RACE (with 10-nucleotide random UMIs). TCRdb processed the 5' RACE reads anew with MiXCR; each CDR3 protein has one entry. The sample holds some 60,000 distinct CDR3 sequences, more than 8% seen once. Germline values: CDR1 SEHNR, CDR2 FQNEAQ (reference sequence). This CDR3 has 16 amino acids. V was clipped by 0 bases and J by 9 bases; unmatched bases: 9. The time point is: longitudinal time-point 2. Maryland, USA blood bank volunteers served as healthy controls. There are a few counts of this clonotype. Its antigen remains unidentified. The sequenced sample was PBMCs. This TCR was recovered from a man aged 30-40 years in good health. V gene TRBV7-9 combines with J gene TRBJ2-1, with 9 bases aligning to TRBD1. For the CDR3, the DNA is TGTGCCAGCAGCTTAGCCCCGGGACAGGGCTCGGGTGAGCAGTTCTTC. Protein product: CASSLAPGQGSGEQFF.